Listed here are 23 T cell receptor beta chains from one sample, sequenced in a study of blood T cell repertoires in COVID-19. Repertoires were generated with immunoSEQ multiplex PCR, while TCRdb's copy carries only in-frame clones and drops some. The sample has 200,000 to 300,000 clones, roughly 89% seen once. The sample taken for sequencing was PBMCs or T cells enriched from blood (not recorded which). Receptor source: a young woman with acute COVID-19.

This chain connects TRBV6-2 or TRBV6-3 to TRBJ2-3; the D is unclear. Germline V gene data show CDR1 as MNHEY and CDR2 as SVGEGT. V shed 6 bases and J shed 8 bases, with 18 bases lying between them. The CDR3 consists of 14 residues. The CDR3 DNA reads TGTGCCAGCAGCCCTGCGCGGAACTTGCGTACGCAGTATTTT. Its translation: CASSPARNLRTQYF.

For this clone: Other nucleotide sequences in the sample specify the same CDR3. The V call is TRBV7-9, the J call TRBJ1-1; 7 positions match TRBD1. Germline V lookup: CDR1 SEHNR, CDR2 FQNEAQ (reference sequence). Trimming took 6 bases from V and 3 from J; bases not matched to a gene: 4. The CDR3 is 13 residues long. This CDR3 is CASSPQGDTEAFF. CDR3 coding DNA: TGTGCCAGCAGTCCTCAGGGGGACACTGAAGCTTTCTTT.

The rearrangement uses TRBV5-1 and TRBJ1-6; the match to TRBD1 covers 10 bases. This CDR3 has 16 residues. Germline V lookup: CDR1 SGHRS, CDR2 YFSETQ. The junction had 6 bases not matched to a gene; V was cut back by 4 bases and J by 5 bases. As DNA, the CDR3 is TGCGCCAGCAGCCGTTCCGGGACAGGGGATAATTCACCCCTCCACTTT. Translated, it gives CASSRSGTGDNSPLHF.

This clone appeared a few times. J is TRBJ1-3 and V is TRBV12-5; the D gene is possibly TRBD1 (6 bases). V dropped 3 bases and J dropped 0 bases, with 21 bases sitting between them. The CDR3 spans 19 residues. CDR1 is LGHNT and CDR2 is FRNRAP in the germline V gene. CDR3 amino acids: CASGFLRIRRTDSGNTIYF. CDR3 in DNA: TGTGCTAGTGGTTTTCTTAGGATCCGTAGGACAGACTCTGGAAACACCATATATTTT.

J is TRBJ2-3 and V is TRBV7-8, with 7 bases that match TRBD1. The CDR3 extends over 14 amino acids. The V segment lost 2 bases and the J segment 2 bases; nucleotides outside the gene matches: 1. Per the germline V gene, CDR1 is SGHVS and CDR2 is FQNEAQ. The CDR3 region has the DNA TGTGCCAGCAGCTTAACAGGGGACACAGATACGCAGTATTTT. Protein sequence: CASSLTGDTDTQYF.

The CDR3 loop is CASSVDGESPRELFF. CDR3 sequence (DNA): TGTGCCAGCAGTGTTGACGGGGAAAGCCCTCGGGAACTGTTTTTT. The chain has TRBV6-4 and TRBJ1-4; D is ambiguous. Germline lookup yields CDR1 MRHNA and CDR2 SNTAGT. V lost 4 bases, J lost 12 bases, and 21 bases lay in between. This CDR3 is built from 15 residues.

The table lists this clone with many counts. The chain joins TRBV4-2 to TRBJ2-3; 9 nucleotides align to TRBD2. This CDR3 spans 17 amino acids. Germline CDR1 and CDR2: LGHNA and YNFKEQ. The ends lost 4 bases at V and 5 bases at J; junction bases unmatched: 13. The CDR3 reads CASSPGRGGGALDTQYF. In DNA, the CDR3 is TGTGCCAGCAGCCCCGGAAGGGGCGGGGGGGCTTTAGATACGCAGTATTTT.

J is TRBJ2-2 and V is TRBV29-1; D possibly corresponds to TRBD1 (5 bases). The CDR3 extends over 14 amino acids. The V end was cut by 4 bases, the J end by 4 bases, with 13 bases between. Germline values: CDR1 SQVTM, CDR2 ANQGSEA. The CDR3 reads CSVVDSTLTGELFF. The CDR3 DNA reads as TGCAGCGTTGTCGACAGTACACTCACCGGGGAGCTGTTTTTT.

The count of this clone is one. The chain has TRBV15 and TRBJ2-7, with D perhaps matching TRBD1 (5 bases). CDR1 LNHNV and CDR2 YYDKDF come from the germline V gene (reference sequence). V shed 2 bases and J shed 0 bases, with 11 bases lying between them. The CDR3 extends over 15 amino acids. CDR3 sequence: CATSRSSDSSYEQYF. CDR3 in DNA: TGTGCCACCAGCAGATCCTCTGACAGCTCCTACGAGCAGTACTTC.

The CDR3 DNA is TGTGCCAGCAGCGAGACAGGGGATCAGCCCCAGCATTTT. Encoded protein: CASSETGDQPQHF. V usage is TRBV2 and J usage is TRBJ1-5, with 8 bases matching TRBD1. V lost 6 bases and J lost 5; bases outside the gene matches: 3. CDR3 size: 13 residues. Per germline, CDR1 SNHLY and CDR2 FYNNEI.

The genes are TRBV3-1 (or the pseudogene TRBV3-2) and TRBJ2-7, with D possibly matching TRBD2 (5 bases). CDR3 length: 15 residues. V lost 1 base and J 2 bases, leaving 12 bases between the germline ends. Germline values: CDR1 LGHDT, CDR2 YNNKEL (reference sequence). The CDR3 nucleotides are TGTGCCAGCAGCCAAGTGTACGGAGGACCCTACGAGCAGTACTTC. Translating gives CASSQVYGGPYEQYF.

This chain links TRBV5-1 with TRBJ1-1; D is unresolved. The CDR3 runs 12 residues. Trimming took off 0 bases at V and 7 bases at J, with 7 bases between the two ends. Per the germline V gene, CDR1 is SGHRS and CDR2 is YFSETQ. In DNA, the CDR3 is TGCGCCAGCAGCTTGGGTTCGAGTGAAGCTTTCTTT. Translated: CASSLGSSEAFF.

V and J are TRBV4-1 and TRBJ1-2; 11 bases line up with TRBD1. From germline, CDR1 is MGHRA and CDR2 YSYEKL. CDR3 length: 16 amino acids. The V and J ends lost 4 bases and 4 bases, in that order; junction bases with no gene match: 8. DNA for the CDR3: TGCGCCAGCAGCCCTGGACAGGGGGCTTTCGGCTATGGCTACACCTTC. Amino acids: CASSPGQGAFGYGYTF.

This clone was seen more than once but under ten times. The V call is TRBV27, the J call TRBJ1-6; the match to TRBD1 covers 7 bases. Germline V gene sequence: CDR1 MNHEY, CDR2 SMNVEV (reference sequence). The CDR3 length is 16 residues. J was trimmed by 10 bases and V by 5 bases; bases with no gene match: 14. The CDR3 nucleotides are TGTGCCAGCAGTGCAGACAGGGTAAGGGTAGGGTCACCCCTCCACTTT. Encoded protein: CASSADRVRVGSPLHF.

In its sample, this clone was seen once. This chain uses TRBV7-9 with TRBJ1-4; tentative D call: TRBD1 (5 bases). The V gene's germline CDR1 is SEHNR and CDR2 FQNEAQ (reference sequence). CDR3 size: 15 residues. Trimming took off 4 bases at V and 3 bases at J, with 12 bases between the two ends. The CDR3 DNA reads as TGTGCCAGCAGCTCTGAGCCGACAGCTAATGAAAAACTGTTTTTT. Protein product: CASSSEPTANEKLFF.

The chain joins TRBV6-1 to TRBJ1-1, with D maybe TRBD1 (5 bases). V dropped 5 bases and J dropped 5 bases, with 18 bases sitting between them. CDR3 length: 15 residues. From germline, CDR1 is MNHNS and CDR2 SASEGT. The CDR3 DNA sequence: TGTGCCAGCAGTTCTACGCTCCGGGGGGATACTGAAGCTTTCTTT. It encodes CASSSTLRGDTEAFF.

The chain recombines TRBV6-5 with TRBJ1-2; 9 positions agree with TRBD1. CDR3 length equals 14 residues. The junction had 8 bases not matched to a gene; V was cut back by 5 bases and J by 7 bases. The germline CDR1 and CDR2 sequences are MNHEY and SVGAGI. The CDR3 region is CASSLQGAPGGYTF. CDR3 nucleotide sequence: TGTGCCAGCAGTCTACAGGGGGCGCCTGGTGGCTACACCTTC.

The rearrangement uses TRBV4-3 and TRBJ2-7; TRBD1 might be the D (5 bases). The germline V gene has CDR1 LGHNA and CDR2 YSLEER. There are 13 residues in the CDR3. Trimming took 3 bases from V and 5 from J, leaving 11 bases between them. CDR3 nucleotide sequence: TGCGCCAGCAGCCACATCAAAGGGGACGAGCAGTACTTC. Translation: CASSHIKGDEQYF.

The chain couples TRBV12-5 to TRBJ1-1; D ambiguous. This CDR3 has 12 amino acids. Per germline, CDR1 LGHNT and CDR2 FRNRAP. Trimming took 0 bases from V and 6 from J, leaving 5 bases between them. Written as DNA, the CDR3 is TGTGCTAGTGGTTTGGTTCCCGCTGAAGCTTTCTTT. It encodes CASGLVPAEAFF.

V gene TRBV18 combines with J gene TRBJ2-5, with D unclear. Between the trimmed V and J ends, which lost 2 bases and 4 bases, there was a span of 8 bases. There are 13 residues in the CDR3. CDR1 is KGHSH and CDR2 is LQKENI in the germline V gene. CDR3 loop: CASSPTDGETQYF. CDR3 nucleotides: TGTGCCAGCTCACCAACAGACGGAGAGACCCAGTACTTC.

The CDR3 sequence is CASSIGTGIGETQYF. The CDR3 DNA reads as TGTGCCAGTAGTATAGGTACAGGAATCGGAGAGACCCAGTACTTC. V gene TRBV19 combines with J gene TRBJ2-5, with a weak D call TRBD1 (5 bases). The ends were cut back, 1 base at V and 4 bases at J, with 13 bases in the middle. The germline V gene has CDR1 LNHDA and CDR2 SQIVND (reference sequence). This CDR3 region has 15 residues.

The gene calls are TRBV2 and TRBJ1-2, with 8 bases matching TRBD1. The CDR3 is 15 amino acids. V was pared by 0 bases and J by 2 bases, with 2 bases of the junction left unmatched. The V gene's germline CDR1 is SNHLY and CDR2 FYNNEI. The chain's CDR3 is CASSEAAGGNYGYTF. The CDR3 DNA follows: TGTGCCAGCAGTGAAGCGGCAGGGGGCAACTATGGCTACACCTTC.

The J gene is TRBJ2-7, the V gene TRBV5-1, with TRBD1 matching 10 bases. CDR3 length equals 16 residues. J gave up 5 bases and V 4 bases, and 12 bases lay outside the gene matches. CDR1 SGHRS and CDR2 YFSETQ come from the germline V gene. CDR3 nucleotide sequence: TGCGCCAGCAGCATAAGTCAGGGGACAGGGGCTCACGAGCAGTACTTC. Amino acid sequence: CASSISQGTGAHEQYF. Full variable domain (remainder filled in from reference TRBV5-1 and TRBJ2-7): KAGVTQTPRYLIKTRGQQVTLSCSPISGHRSVSWYQQTPGQGLQFLFEYFSETQRNKGNFPGRFSGRQFSNSRSEMNVSTLELGDSALYLCASSISQGTGAHEQYFGPGTRLTVT.